The rows below give T cell receptor beta chains drawn from one sample of a study of T cell repertoires in cytomegalovirus infection. For these receptors, no antigen is known. Each CDR3 protein gets one entry after TCRdb re-called the reads with MiXCR. The sample comprises 750,000 to 900,000 distinct CDR3 sequences, around 29% of which are singletons, and about an eighth rests with the top ten. Sequenced here: cultured CD8+ T cells from PBMCs, sampled from culture after CMV antigen stimulation. The receptors were gathered from a human donor in good health (CMV status not recorded). Some clones in this sample may be carry-over from other donors' samples. CDR3s leave out the opening cysteine and the closing phenylalanine or tryptophan.

>TRBV4-1|TRBJ2-5
ASSPGLATVLGETQY
>TRBV11-3|TRBJ1-4
ASSPGKGAAPRIGEKLF
>TRBV7-6|TRBJ1-2
ASSLGRLYGYT
>TRBV7-8|TRBJ1-1
VAGRRGTEAF
>TRBV3-1|TRBJ1-6
ASSQDQEGGPNSPLH
>TRBV7-6|TRBJ1-1
ASSLSGNMNTEAF
>TRBV12-5|TRBJ2-1
ASGLVYGLRDNEQF
>TRBV25-1|TRBJ1-6
ASSEYFPYDSSYNSPLH
>TRBV6-1|TRBJ2-7
ASSETLTGQTYEQY
>TRBV20-1|TRBJ1-5
SARARQGGVGQPQH
>TRBV7-9|TRBJ1-1
ASSLALGMGYNTEAF
>TRBV6-1|TRBJ2-5
ASTVRGETQY
>TRBV7-8|TRBJ2-3
ASSSTSGGYSTQY
>TRBV14|TRBJ1-1
ASSQLQGANTEAF
>TRBV27|TRBJ2-1
ASIDGAYNEQF
>TRBV28|TRBJ1-2
ASSPGTDHRGYT
>TRBV7-2|TRBJ2-1
ASSWTEVRYNEQF
>TRBV19|TRBJ2-4
ASFNHNKNIQY
>TRBV4-2|TRBJ2-3
ASTTGADTQY
>TRBV27|TRBJ1-5
ASSLGNFNQPQH
>TRBV7-9|TRBJ1-2
ASSLARYGYT
>TRBV4-3|TRBJ1-6
ASSQVQADSPLH
>TRBV24-1|TRBJ2-3
ATSDQDRYTDTQY
>TRBV15|TRBJ2-1
ATSRVTGTYNEQF
>TRBV6-5|TRBJ2-1
ASSHFGPYNEQF
>TRBV7-9|TRBJ2-3
ASSSSKGQITDTQY
>TRBV27|TRBJ2-2
ASSWSGGGSTGELF
>TRBV19|TRBJ2-7
ASSITGGLVAYEQY
>TRBV27|TRBJ2-1
ASSLPRRGEQF
>TRBV2|TRBJ2-1
ASSERGGGLYNEQF
>TRBV7-8|TRBJ2-2
ASSFGKLRITGELF
>TRBV7-2|TRBJ2-5
ASSSRTTGWPIQETQY